The following is a TCR beta chain sequence with its context. What it recognizes is unknown. This record comes from a study of cytotoxic CD8 clonotypes in ibrutinib-treated CLL. Study-wide points: Before falling back toward baseline at progression, clonality had risen at the time of ibrutinib response.

Clones were sequenced by immunoSEQ multiplex PCR, and TCRdb holds only the in-frame ones, with some missing. The repertoire holds about 130,000 clones, with 80% to 90% as singletons. The sequences come from PBMCs, collected after 24 months of ibrutinib treatment. The receptor comes from a human donor with chronic lymphocytic leukemia.

CDR3 sequence: CASSRDTGGYEQYF. The CDR3 nucleotides are TGTGCCAGCAGTCGAGATACAGGGGGCTACGAGCAGTACTTC. The rearrangement joins TRBV6-6 to TRBJ2-7, with TRBD1 matching 8 bases. CDR3 length: 14 residues. Trimming took 5 bases from V and 3 from J; bases not matched to a gene: 6. CDR1 and CDR2 (germline): MNHNY, SVGAGI (reference sequence).